The 9 T cell receptor beta chains given below trace back to one sample, sequenced in a study of CD8+CD57+ T cells in acquired aplastic anemia. Genomic DNA, the template, was used for profiling of the TCR beta VDJ and CDR3. TCRdb recomputed calls from the reads with MiXCR, one row per CDR3 protein. This table holds approximately 58,000 distinct CDR3 sequences, roughly 60% found once. The authors sequenced patients whose flow cytometry had shown CD8+CD57+ cell expansion. Source material: sorted CD4+, CD8+, or CD8+CD57+ T cells (not recorded which) from PBMCs. The receptors derive from a human donor with aplastic anemia.

This clonotype appeared many times. The gene calls are TRBV27 and TRBJ1-5; D gene unclear. CDR1 and CDR2 from the germline V gene are MNHEY and SMNVEV (reference sequence). Trimming removed 2 bases at V and 0 bases at J, with 5 bases between. The CDR3 is 14 amino acids. The CDR3 loop reads CASSLKGSNQPQHF. The DNA of the CDR3 is TGTGCCAGCAGTTTAAAGGGTAGCAATCAGCCCCAGCATTTT.

Comment on this clonotype: Possible read error: a much larger clone is one base away. V is TRBV11-1 and J is TRBJ2-3; no clear D gene. Trimming took 0 bases from V and 6 from J, leaving 19 bases between them. The CDR3 totals 17 residues. Germline-derived CDR1 and CDR2 are SGHAT and FQDESV (reference sequence). The CDR3 sequence: CASSLAVRSPTVDTQYF. The CDR3 region has the DNA TGTGCCAGCAGCTTAGCTGTGCGGAGCCCCACCGTGGATACGCAGTATTTT.

J is TRBJ2-7 and V is TRBV7-9; possibly TRBD2 for D (5 bases). The length of the CDR3 is 14 residues. V was cut by 3 bases and J by 4 bases, with 13 bases left in between. The germline V gene encodes CDR1 SEHNR and CDR2 FQNEAQ (reference sequence). The CDR3 region has the DNA TGTGCCAGCAGCTTCCCGGGGAGAGGGTACGAGCAGTACGTC. This translates into CASSFPGRGYEQYV.

The chain links TRBV10-2 to TRBJ2-7; TRBD2 is a possible D gene (7 bases). The length of the CDR3 is 15 residues. Per the germline V gene, CDR1 is WSHSY and CDR2 is SAAADI. The germline V and J ends were trimmed by 3 bases and 4 bases, with 16 bases remaining between them. CDR3 loop: CASSEGGASGYEQYV. As DNA, the CDR3 is TGCGCCAGCAGTGAAGGGGGGGCTTCGGGGTACGAGCAGTACGTC.

This clonotype appeared a few times. In nucleotides, the CDR3 is TGCAGTGCGCGGGGGGGTTTCCAAGAGACCCAGTACTTC. Protein: CSARGGFQETQYF. V and J are TRBV20-1 and TRBJ2-5; 9 nucleotides line up with TRBD2. From germline, CDR1 is DFQATT and CDR2 SNEGSKA (reference sequence). CDR3 length: 13 residues. After removal of 6 bases from V and 1 base from J, the junction contained 3 bases not matched to a gene.

This clonotype was detected a few times. The chain carries TRBV7-2 and TRBJ2-7, with a weak D call TRBD2 (5 bases). Germline V gene data show CDR1 as SGHTA and CDR2 as FQGNSA. This CDR3 has 13 residues. Trimming left V 3 bases short and J 3 bases short, with 9 bases between. The CDR3 region has the DNA TGTGCCAGCAGCTTGGAACTAGGCTACGAGCAGTACTTC. This codes for CASSLELGYEQYF. The entire variable domain, with the rest obtained from reference TRBV7-2 and TRBJ2-7, is as follows: GAGVSQSPSNKVTEKGKDVELRCDPISGHTALYWYRQSLGQGLEFLIYFQGNSAPDKSGLPSDRFSAERTGGSVSTLTIQRTQQEDSAVYLCASSLELGYEQYFGPGTRLTVT.

The rearrangement links TRBV19 to TRBJ2-3; 8 bases align to TRBD1. This CDR3 spans 14 amino acids. The V gene end was trimmed by 9 bases and the J gene end by 1 base; junction bases not matched to a gene: 6. Germline V CDR1 and CDR2: LNHDA, SQIVND (reference sequence). CDR3 DNA sequence: TGTGCCAGCACGGACAGGGAGGGCACAGATACGCAGTATTTT. The encoded protein is CASTDREGTDTQYF.

On this clonotype: Here the CDR3 omits its conserved ending phenylalanine or tryptophan, so a read error is the likely source. The chain couples TRBV19 to TRBJ1-6, with no clear D. Germline CDR1 and CDR2: LNHDA and SQIVND (reference sequence). The CDR3 is 15 amino acids. Trimming removed 0 bases from V and 8 bases from J, with 11 bases in between. The CDR3 DNA follows: TGTGCCAGTAGTATAGAGGCTTTTACCGATTCACCCCTCCACTCT. Amino acids: CASSIEAFTDSPLHS.

This clonotype was seen at least ten times. The rearrangement links TRBV9 to TRBJ2-3, with 10 bases lining up with TRBD1. This CDR3 is 16 amino acids long. Trimming removed 3 bases from V and 6 bases from J; junction bases left unmatched: 10. From germline, CDR1 is SGDLS and CDR2 YYNGEE. CDR3 DNA: TGTGCCAGCAGCGACTGGGACAGGGGAAGTATGGATACGCAGTATTTT. It translates to CASSDWDRGSMDTQYF.